This TCR beta chain emerged from a study of OX40 agonist ivuxolimab in advanced cancers. Germline V gene data show CDR1 as GTSNPN and CDR2 as SVGIG (reference sequence). Trimming removed 1 base from V and 3 bases from J; junction bases left unmatched: 12. The CDR3 runs to 16 residues. As to this clone: The antigen remains undetermined.

Generated by immunoSEQ multiplex PCR, the TCRdb table keeps only in-frame clones and is missing some. The sample yields approximately 88,000 clones, about 88% seen once. At baseline, cycle 4 day 1, and cycle 7 day 1, blood was sampled. Study outcomes and limitations: There were, on average, more expanded clones in CD8+ T cells than in CD4+. Some of the nonresponding patients also showed low levels of normalized T-cell clonal expansion.

This receptor was identified in an adult with an advanced solid tumor such as melanoma, head and neck, liver or kidney cancer. The rearrangement joins TRBV30 to TRBJ2-7; 7 nucleotides line up with TRBD2. The specimen was CD4+ or CD8+ T cells sorted from blood, collected in a trial of the OX40 agonist ivuxolimab. CDR3 nucleotides: TGTGCCTGGAGTGCACCACACGGGGGGACGGGCTACGAGCAGTACTTC. This gives the protein CAWSAPHGGTGYEQYF.